A selection of T cell receptor beta chains follows, all from one sample in a study of cytomegalovirus exposure and HLA in healthy donors. Clones were read by immunoSEQ multiplex PCR, and TCRdb kept only the in-frame ones, dropping some. Found here are some 190,000 clones, 75% to 80% of them singletons; the top ten hold 14%. The sample was PBMCs. These receptors came from a woman aged 30 to 39 in good health and CMV-seropositive. Each CDR3 is given without its conserved first and last residue. Each record gives: D gene, V gene, J gene, CDR3 protein. D genes are given only for firm matches.

D gene: TRBD1; V gene: TRBV6-5; J gene: TRBJ1-2; CDR3 protein: ASRPTGGTGYT
D gene: .; V gene: TRBV28; J gene: TRBJ1-4; CDR3 protein: ASSFGAMNEKLF
D gene: .; V gene: TRBV29-1; J gene: TRBJ2-7; CDR3 protein: SVEGQGGNEQY
D gene: .; V gene: TRBV28; J gene: TRBJ1-5; CDR3 protein: ASSLPGSNQPQH
D gene: TRBD2; V gene: TRBV5-1; J gene: TRBJ2-2; CDR3 protein: ASSGTTNTGELF
D gene: TRBD1; V gene: TRBV7-9; J gene: TRBJ2-7; CDR3 protein: ASRGTVYEQY
D gene: .; V gene: TRBV5-1; J gene: TRBJ2-7; CDR3 protein: ASSFSGRDRSYEQY
D gene: TRBD1; V gene: TRBV5-6; J gene: TRBJ2-1; CDR3 protein: ASSSTIRGPLDNEQF
D gene: .; V gene: TRBV7-9; J gene: TRBJ1-2; CDR3 protein: ASSPLPSYGYT
D gene: TRBD1; V gene: TRBV28; J gene: TRBJ2-2; CDR3 protein: ASSQGTGELF
D gene: .; V gene: TRBV6-5; J gene: TRBJ2-3; CDR3 protein: ASGWSGDTDTQY
D gene: TRBD1; V gene: TRBV4-1; J gene: TRBJ2-3; CDR3 protein: ASSQADRGLGDTQY
D gene: TRBD2; V gene: TRBV9; J gene: TRBJ2-3; CDR3 protein: ASSPGGPDTQY
D gene: TRBD2; V gene: TRBV5-1; J gene: TRBJ2-7; CDR3 protein: ASSGTSGGTYEQY
D gene: TRBD1; V gene: TRBV6-6; J gene: TRBJ1-4; CDR3 protein: ASRPRTGPNEKLF
D gene: TRBD2; V gene: TRBV9; J gene: TRBJ2-1; CDR3 protein: ASSAPPTRGGAEQF
D gene: TRBD2; V gene: TRBV10-3; J gene: TRBJ2-3; CDR3 protein: AIRPSGETDTQY
D gene: .; V gene: TRBV30; J gene: TRBJ2-3; CDR3 protein: AWRDFTDTQY
D gene: TRBD2; V gene: TRBV6-1; J gene: TRBJ2-1; CDR3 protein: ASSRGLASSNEQF
D gene: TRBD1; V gene: TRBV9; J gene: TRBJ1-4; CDR3 protein: ASSVGTGEGEKLF
D gene: .; V gene: TRBV27; J gene: TRBJ2-5; CDR3 protein: ASSFGIALGRETQY
D gene: .; V gene: TRBV14; J gene: TRBJ1-4; CDR3 protein: ASSLSRARFEKLF
D gene: TRBD1; V gene: TRBV19; J gene: TRBJ2-3; CDR3 protein: ASTDRGWPGDTQY
D gene: TRBD1; V gene: TRBV29-1; J gene: TRBJ2-2; CDR3 protein: SVEPPGQVELF
D gene: .; V gene: TRBV28; J gene: TRBJ2-7; CDR3 protein: ASSLPPVTYEQY
D gene: .; V gene: TRBV27; J gene: TRBJ2-7; CDR3 protein: ARDSLEPYEQY
D gene: .; V gene: TRBV4-1; J gene: TRBJ2-3; CDR3 protein: ASSHQLARRTDTQY
D gene: TRBD2; V gene: TRBV29-1; J gene: TRBJ2-1; CDR3 protein: SVETSGRAIDVNNEQF
D gene: .; V gene: TRBV30; J gene: TRBJ1-3; CDR3 protein: AWSWDKRSGNTIY
D gene: TRBD2; V gene: TRBV5-8; J gene: TRBJ2-1; CDR3 protein: ASSRRTSVGNEQF
D gene: TRBD1; V gene: TRBV4-1; J gene: TRBJ1-2; CDR3 protein: ASNQGAMEPISYGYT
D gene: .; V gene: TRBV11-2; J gene: TRBJ1-6; CDR3 protein: ASSRILVPGSFSNSPLH
D gene: TRBD1; V gene: TRBV29-1; J gene: TRBJ2-1; CDR3 protein: SVERGRGRFDEQF
D gene: TRBD1; V gene: TRBV28; J gene: TRBJ1-4; CDR3 protein: ASRQGATNEKLF
D gene: .; V gene: TRBV5-1; J gene: TRBJ1-2; CDR3 protein: ASSLLTVSGYT
D gene: TRBD2; V gene: TRBV30; J gene: TRBJ2-3; CDR3 protein: AWSVNSGGIGTDTQY
D gene: TRBD1; V gene: TRBV7-9; J gene: TRBJ1-1; CDR3 protein: ASTRTGLNTEAF
D gene: .; V gene: TRBV19; J gene: TRBJ1-1; CDR3 protein: ASNWAGLNTEAF
D gene: TRBD1; V gene: TRBV6-1; J gene: TRBJ1-6; CDR3 protein: ASNPTGRSPLH
D gene: TRBD1; V gene: TRBV19; J gene: TRBJ1-6; CDR3 protein: ASSNPTGAADNSPLH
D gene: TRBD1; V gene: TRBV7-3; J gene: TRBJ2-3; CDR3 protein: ASSQGQAFTDTQY
D gene: .; V gene: TRBV23-1; J gene: TRBJ1-1; CDR3 protein: ASRTMNTEAF
D gene: .; V gene: TRBV5-4; J gene: TRBJ2-4; CDR3 protein: ASSLAGGSKNIQY
D gene: .; V gene: TRBV2; J gene: TRBJ2-7; CDR3 protein: ASSEALRDYEQY
D gene: TRBD2; V gene: TRBV7-2; J gene: TRBJ2-3; CDR3 protein: ASSSGRTSGSGTQY
D gene: .; V gene: TRBV18; J gene: TRBJ2-3; CDR3 protein: ASSPLRGDTQY
D gene: .; V gene: TRBV20-1; J gene: TRBJ1-2; CDR3 protein: SAIGGYGYT
D gene: .; V gene: TRBV15; J gene: TRBJ1-3; CDR3 protein: ATSSGGGAGNTIY
D gene: TRBD1; V gene: TRBV27; J gene: TRBJ2-7; CDR3 protein: ASSSRGLDEQY
D gene: .; V gene: TRBV14; J gene: TRBJ2-2; CDR3 protein: ASITWEDTGELF
D gene: TRBD2; V gene: TRBV25-1; J gene: TRBJ2-7; CDR3 protein: ASTGEGRYEQY
D gene: TRBD1; V gene: TRBV27; J gene: TRBJ2-7; CDR3 protein: ASSKHGDRSYSYEQY
D gene: .; V gene: TRBV5-4; J gene: TRBJ1-4; CDR3 protein: ASSFLQGEKLF